The 10 T cell receptor beta chains below were found in one sample sequenced in a study of blood T cell repertoires in COVID-19. Produced via immunoSEQ multiplex PCR; TCRdb's table is partial and in-frame only. The sample holds 130,000 to 150,000 clones, about nine tenths seen once. The specimen was PBMCs or T cells enriched from blood (not recorded which). These receptors came from a woman aged 40 to 55 who had been exposed to COVID-19.

The chain couples TRBV5-1 to TRBJ2-7; TRBD2 matches at 8 bases. V trimming: 1 base; J trimming: 0 bases; junction bases outside the gene matches: 6. Germline V lookup: CDR1 SGHRS, CDR2 YFSETQ. The CDR3 runs to 16 residues. This CDR3 is CASSLRQTSVSYEQYF. The CDR3 nucleotides are TGCGCCAGCAGCTTGAGGCAGACTAGCGTCTCCTACGAGCAGTACTTC.

This clone was recorded once. The gene calls are TRBV4-3 and TRBJ2-7; possibly TRBD2 for D (6 bases). The CDR3 is 15 residues long. The ends were cut back, 0 bases at V and 2 bases at J, with 11 bases in the middle. Germline CDR1 LGHNA, CDR2 YSLEER. Here the CDR3 reads CASSQDPTSTYEQYF. CDR3 nucleotide sequence: TGCGCCAGCAGCCAAGATCCCACTAGCACCTACGAGCAGTACTTC.

CDR3 region: CASSQVGSAFVPQSYEQYF. The CDR3 DNA sequence: TGCGCCAGCAGCCAAGTAGGTTCAGCGTTCGTCCCCCAATCCTACGAGCAGTACTTC. This chain joins TRBV4-1 and TRBJ2-7; D call uncertain. The CDR3 runs 19 residues. The germline V gene has CDR1 MGHRA and CDR2 YSYEKL. Between the trimmed V and J ends, which lost 1 base and 1 base, there was a span of 23 bases.

The genes are TRBV2 and TRBJ2-6; the match to TRBD1 covers 8 bases. Germline V lookup: CDR1 SNHLY, CDR2 FYNNEI. The V and J ends lost 10 bases and 0 bases, in that order; junction bases with no gene match: 14. CDR3 length equals 18 residues. The CDR3 bases are TGTGCCACCTCCGATGGGACAGGTTTGTACTCTGGGGCCAACGTCCTGACTTTC. Translation: CATSDGTGLYSGANVLTF.

The chain combines TRBV27 with TRBJ2-5; no clear D. This CDR3 is built from 12 residues. Germline assignment: CDR1 MNHEY and CDR2 SMNVEV (reference sequence). V gave up 6 bases and J gave up 1 base, with 6 bases separating them. In DNA, the CDR3 is TGTGCCAGCAGCCCCGTCCAAGAGACCCAGTACTTC. Its protein is CASSPVQETQYF.

The genes are TRBV9 and TRBJ2-1; D not certain. There are 15 residues in the CDR3. V lost 0 bases to trimming and J lost 2 bases, with 9 bases between them. Germline V gene sequence: CDR1 SGDLS, CDR2 YYNGEE. The CDR3 loop is CASSVVDNAYNEQFF. The CDR3 nucleotides are TGTGCCAGCAGCGTAGTTGACAATGCCTACAATGAGCAGTTCTTC.

This chain's CDR3 is CASSLPGRAYNEQFF. Here the CDR3 DNA reads TGTGCCAGCAGTTTACCGGGAAGAGCCTACAATGAGCAGTTCTTC. The chain has TRBV27 and TRBJ2-1, with D possibly matching TRBD2 (5 bases). The CDR3 consists of 15 residues. V lost 2 bases to trimming and J lost 2 bases, with 10 bases between them. The germline CDR1 and CDR2 sequences are MNHEY and SMNVEV (reference sequence).

This chain connects TRBV5-1 to TRBJ2-2; 11 positions agree with TRBD2. This CDR3 has 16 residues. CDR1 and CDR2 from the germline V gene are SGHRS and YFSETQ. Losses at the gene ends were 4 bases for V and 3 bases for J; bases not matched to a gene: 5. This chain's CDR3 is CASSAELAGDTGELFF. CDR3 sequence (DNA): TGCGCCAGCAGCGCGGAACTAGCGGGGGACACCGGGGAGCTGTTTTTT.

The J gene is TRBJ2-1, the V gene TRBV4-2; the D is unclear. V was clipped by 0 bases and J by 8 bases, with 14 bases between them. The CDR3 has 15 residues. The germline gives CDR1 LGHNA, CDR2 YNFKEQ. The CDR3 region has the DNA TGTGCCAGCAGCCAAGAGGTGCTAGTCGTGGATGAGCAGTTCTTC. Translated: CASSQEVLVVDEQFF.

CDR3 loop: CASSRQRDRGSQPQHF. DNA of the CDR3: TGTGCCAGTAGTAGACAACGGGACAGGGGAAGCCAGCCCCAGCATTTT. The chain recombines TRBV19 with TRBJ1-5, with 10 bases aligning to TRBD1. V was clipped by 4 bases and J by 7 bases; unmatched bases: 10. The germline V gene has CDR1 LNHDA and CDR2 SQIVND (reference sequence). The CDR3 contains 16 residues.